Each of the 29 T cell receptor beta chains below was sequenced from the same sample in a study of blood T cell repertoires in COVID-19. The protocol was immunoSEQ multiplex PCR, while the TCRdb copy is restricted to in-frame clones and leaves out a portion. This sample has 180,000 or so clones, with under 90% found just once. Sequenced material: peripheral blood. Receptor source: a man aged 40-49 years with acute or convalescent COVID-19.

The genes are TRBV19 and TRBJ1-4; 7 bases map to TRBD1. The CDR3 runs to 17 residues. CDR1 and CDR2 from the germline V gene are LNHDA and SQIVND (reference sequence). V lost 3 bases to trimming and J lost 7 bases; unmatched junction nucleotides: 14. The CDR3 sequence: CASSMARDSPFGEKLFF. DNA for the CDR3: TGTGCCAGTAGTATGGCCCGGGACAGCCCCTTTGGTGAAAAACTGTTTTTT. The full variable domain, rest sourced from reference TRBV19 and TRBJ1-4, is DGGITQSPKYLFRKEGQNVTLSCEQNLNHDAMYWYRQDPGQGLRLIYYSQIVNDFQKGDIAEGYSVSREKKESFPLTVTSAQKNPTAFYLCASSMARDSPFGEKLFFGSGTQLSVL.

The chain uses TRBV27 and TRBJ2-5, with a tentative D call TRBD2 (6 bases). Germline lookup yields CDR1 MNHEY and CDR2 SMNVEV (reference sequence). CDR3 length: 15 amino acids. The V gene lost 1 base and the J gene lost 4 bases, with 13 bases spanning the gap. In nucleotides, the CDR3 is TGTGCCAGCAGTTTATGGGGCGCGGGGCGAGAGACCCAGTACTTC. Amino acids: CASSLWGAGRETQYF.

The CDR3 loop is CAISESMRHLNTEAFF. CDR3 in DNA: TGTGCCATCAGTGAGTCGATGAGGCACTTGAACACTGAAGCTTTCTTT. The chain joins TRBV10-3 to TRBJ1-1; D is uncertain. This CDR3 is 16 amino acids long. Germline V gene lookup returns CDR1 ENHRY and CDR2 SYGVKD. Trimming took off 0 bases at V and 0 bases at J, with 11 bases between the two ends.

This clone was observed a single time. The chain is built from TRBV7-9 and TRBJ2-1, with D possibly TRBD1 on 5 matching bases. The germline V gene has CDR1 SEHNR and CDR2 FQNEAQ (reference sequence). The CDR3 contains 15 residues. Trimming pared 5 bases from V and 7 bases from J, leaving 18 bases between. The CDR3 loop reads CASSLDLGLLNEQFF. The CDR3 nucleotides read TGTGCCAGCAGCCTCGACCTGGGGCTTCTAAATGAGCAGTTCTTC.

In its sample, this clone was seen a few times. The V and J genes are TRBV2 and TRBJ1-2; D ambiguous. Germline loops: CDR1 SNHLY, CDR2 FYNNEI. The CDR3 consists of 13 residues. V dropped 6 bases and J dropped 8 bases, with 16 bases sitting between them. The DNA of the CDR3 is TGTGCCAGCAGCGAACTTTTAAGAGCCGGCTACACCTTC. The encoded protein is CASSELLRAGYTF.

The chain joins TRBV19 to TRBJ2-1; 8 positions agree with TRBD2. V was pared by 3 bases and J by 3 bases, with 4 bases of the junction left unmatched. This CDR3 has 15 residues. Germline values: CDR1 LNHDA, CDR2 SQIVND (reference sequence). The CDR3 here is CASSISSGVYNEQFF. In DNA, the CDR3 is TGTGCCAGTAGTATTAGTAGCGGGGTCTACAATGAGCAGTTCTTC.

The chain employs TRBV6-1 and TRBJ2-1; no clear D. Germline loops: CDR1 MNHNS, CDR2 SASEGT. The V end was cut by 2 bases, the J end by 2 bases, with 13 bases between. The CDR3 is 16 amino acids. CDR3 amino acids: CASSERGDLPYNEQFF. Here the CDR3 DNA reads TGTGCCAGCAGTGAAAGAGGCGACCTACCCTACAATGAGCAGTTCTTC.

This rearrangement joins TRBV27 to TRBJ1-4; TRBD1 matches at 10 bases. Per germline, CDR1 MNHEY and CDR2 SMNVEV (reference sequence). This CDR3 has 13 amino acids. V shed 6 bases, J shed 7 bases, and the junction held 2 bases outside the gene matches. CDR3 loop: CASRRQGAEKLFF. The CDR3 nucleotides read TGTGCCAGCAGGCGACAGGGGGCTGAAAAACTGTTTTTT.

This chain joins TRBV5-4 and TRBJ2-7; TRBD1 aligns across 9 bases. Trimming at V came to 2 bases and at J to 5 bases, leaving 8 bases not matched to a gene. The V gene's germline CDR1 is SGHNT and CDR2 YYREEE (reference sequence). The CDR3 has 15 amino acids. DNA of the CDR3: TGTGCCAGCAGCTTAAGGAAAACAGGGGGCCACGAGCAGTACTTC. It codes for CASSLRKTGGHEQYF.

CDR3 nucleotide sequence: TGTGCCAGCAGCTCGGGACAAGCAGAGAATGAAAAACTGTTTTTT. The encoded protein is CASSSGQAENEKLFF. This chain connects TRBV4-2 to TRBJ1-4; possible D gene TRBD1, 6 bases. The CDR3 sequence is 15 residues long. The germline V and J ends were trimmed by 5 bases and 5 bases, with 15 bases remaining between them. The germline V gene has CDR1 LGHNA and CDR2 YNFKEQ.

V and J are TRBV18 and TRBJ1-1; maybe TRBD1 (5 bases). Trimming cost V 3 bases and J 0 bases, with 8 bases left between them. The length of the CDR3 is 14 residues. Germline V CDR1 and CDR2: KGHSH, LQKENI. The CDR3 region is CASSPRGLNTEAFF. The CDR3 DNA follows: TGTGCCAGCTCACCCCGGGGGTTGAACACTGAAGCTTTCTTT.

This clone was seen only once. This chain uses TRBV11-2 with TRBJ1-2; D remains ambiguous. The germline CDR1 and CDR2 sequences are SGHAT and FQNNGV. Trimming pared 0 bases from V and 2 bases from J, leaving 7 bases between. The CDR3 sequence is 14 residues long. CDR3 protein: CASSLDPQNYGYTF. The CDR3 DNA sequence: TGTGCCAGCAGCTTAGATCCACAAAACTATGGCTACACCTTC. Full variable domain (outside the CDR3, taken from reference TRBV11-2 and TRBJ1-2): EAGVAQSPRYKIIEKRQSVAFWCNPISGHATLYWYQQILGQGPKLLIQFQNNGVVDDSQLPKDRFSAERLKGVDSTLKIQPAKLEDSAVYLCASSLDPQNYGYTFGSGTRLTVV.

This sequence joins TRBV5-1 and TRBJ2-2, with 9 nucleotides matching TRBD1. V was pared by 4 bases and J by 6 bases, with 13 bases of the junction left unmatched. The germline V gene encodes CDR1 SGHRS and CDR2 YFSETQ. The length of the CDR3 is 17 residues. CDR3 residues: CASSVSPGQGIAGELFF. In DNA form, the CDR3 reads TGCGCCAGCAGCGTCTCTCCGGGACAGGGTATCGCCGGGGAGCTGTTTTTT.

In DNA, the CDR3 is TGCGCCAGCAGATATGGGCCAATCTCTGGAAACACCATATATTTT. It codes for CASRYGPISGNTIYF. V usage is TRBV5-1 and J usage is TRBJ1-3; D unresolved. The CDR3 contains 15 residues. Germline V gives CDR1 SGHRS, CDR2 YFSETQ. Between the trimmed V and J ends, which lost 5 bases and 0 bases, there was a span of 12 bases.

The rearrangement joins TRBV9 to TRBJ2-7; 11 bases are shared with TRBD2. V trimming: 4 bases; J trimming: 5 bases; junction bases outside the gene matches: 5. Germline assignment: CDR1 SGDLS and CDR2 YYNGEE. The CDR3 contains 14 residues. The CDR3 DNA follows: TGTGCCAGCAGCTTAACTAGCGGGGGACACGAGCAGTACTTC. Translation: CASSLTSGGHEQYF. The whole variable domain, remainder taken from reference TRBV9 and TRBJ2-7, is DSGVTQTPKHLITATGQRVTLRCSPRSGDLSVYWYQQSLDQGLQFLIQYYNGEERAKGNILERFSAQQFPDLHSELNLSSLELGDSALYFCASSLTSGGHEQYFGPGTRLTVT.

The V and J genes are TRBV24-1 and TRBJ2-1; TRBD1 matches 8 bases. Per germline, CDR1 KGHDR and CDR2 SFDVKD. The V and J ends lost 6 bases and 6 bases, in that order; junction bases with no gene match: 9. This CDR3 has 15 amino acids. The CDR3 is CATSRRTTGGNEQFF. In DNA, the CDR3 is TGTGCCACCAGTAGGAGGACTACAGGGGGCAATGAGCAGTTCTTC.

The chain carries TRBV7-3 and TRBJ2-6, with D maybe TRBD1 (6 bases). V was cut by 5 bases and J by 2 bases, with 10 bases left in between. Per the germline V gene, CDR1 is SGHTA and CDR2 is FQGTGA. The CDR3 length is 15 residues. The CDR3 spells CASSLQGPGANVLTF. Here the CDR3 DNA reads TGTGCCAGCAGCCTACAGGGCCCTGGGGCCAACGTCCTGACTTTC.

The genes are TRBV7-2 and TRBJ2-1, with D possibly TRBD2 on 5 matching bases. CDR1 and CDR2 from the germline V gene are SGHTA and FQGNSA. The CDR3 contains 12 residues. The V end was cut by 3 bases, the J end by 9 bases, with 9 bases between. This CDR3 is CASSFGVSEQFF. As DNA, the CDR3 is TGTGCCAGCAGCTTCGGGGTCAGTGAGCAGTTCTTC.

The V gene is TRBV5-1, the J gene TRBJ2-5; 12 nucleotides agree with TRBD2. Germline assignment: CDR1 SGHRS and CDR2 YFSETQ. The trim removed 0 bases at V and 5 bases at J, leaving 5 bases unmatched. This CDR3 spans 16 amino acids. In nucleotides, the CDR3 is TGCGCCAGCAGCTTGGGGACCGGGACTAGCGGGGAGACCCAGTACTTC. Translated, it gives CASSLGTGTSGETQYF.

This rearrangement joins TRBV30 to TRBJ1-4; tentative D call: TRBD1 (5 bases). Looked up from germline, CDR1 is GTSNPN and CDR2 is SVGIG (reference sequence). The CDR3 is 14 residues long. Trimming took off 2 bases at V and 8 bases at J, with 15 bases between the two ends. CDR3 loop: CAWSPRVRTEKLFF. The CDR3 coding sequence is TGTGCCTGGAGTCCCCGGGTCAGGACAGAAAAACTGTTTTTT. The variable domain in full, with the rest retrieved from reference TRBV30 and TRBJ1-4, is SQTIHQWPATLVQPVGSPLSLECTVEGTSNPNLYWYRQAAGRGLQLLFYSVGIGQISSEVPQNLSASRPQDRQFILSSKKLLLSDSGFYLCAWSPRVRTEKLFFGSGTQLSVL.

The V and J genes are TRBV5-6 and TRBJ2-7; D may be TRBD1 (6 bases). Trimming removed 6 bases at V and 1 base at J, with 17 bases between. Looked up from germline, CDR1 is SGHDT and CDR2 is YYEEEE. CDR3 size: 15 residues. The CDR3 reads CASTRGGPGSYEQYF. The CDR3 DNA reads TGTGCCAGCACCCGAGGGGGTCCTGGGTCCTACGAGCAGTACTTC.

The chain recombines TRBV30 with TRBJ1-2; the D is unclear. CDR1 GTSNPN and CDR2 SVGIG come from the germline V gene (reference sequence). This CDR3 has 16 residues. V lost 2 bases and J 0 bases, leaving 16 bases between the germline ends. The DNA of the CDR3 is TGTGCCTGGAGTCACCCCCCGCGGTTTGCTAACTATGGCTACACCTTC. Amino acids: CAWSHPPRFANYGYTF.

This clone was recorded a few times. CDR3 residues: CASSQDGGSTDTQYF. The DNA for the CDR3 is TGCGCCAGCAGCCAAGATGGGGGGTCCACAGATACGCAGTATTTT. This rearrangement joins TRBV4-1 to TRBJ2-3; D perhaps matches TRBD2 (6 bases). Trimming pared 0 bases from V and 2 bases from J, leaving 9 bases between. Per germline, CDR1 MGHRA and CDR2 YSYEKL. The CDR3 contains 15 residues.

This clone was detected only once. The V call is TRBV5-4, the J call TRBJ2-7; the match to TRBD1 covers 7 bases. This CDR3 is 16 amino acids long. From germline, CDR1 is SGHNT and CDR2 YYREEE (reference sequence). The V gene end was trimmed by 3 bases and the J gene end by 7 bases; junction bases not matched to a gene: 16. The DNA for the CDR3 is TGTGCCAGCAGCTGGCCCCTGACAGGGTATTCGTGGGAGCAGTACTTC. Residues: CASSWPLTGYSWEQYF.

V gene TRBV19 combines with J gene TRBJ2-7; 11 nucleotides align to TRBD1. The CDR3 has 14 amino acids. Per germline, CDR1 LNHDA and CDR2 SQIVND (reference sequence). V trimming: 9 bases; J trimming: 6 bases; junction bases outside the gene matches: 10. The CDR3 region is CARRYRTGGGEQYF. Here the CDR3 DNA reads TGTGCCAGGAGATACCGGACAGGGGGCGGCGAGCAGTACTTC.

CDR3 DNA: TGTGCCAGCAGTGAATGGGCAGGGGACCAAGAGACCCAGTACTTC. Its translation: CASSEWAGDQETQYF. The chain uses TRBV2 and TRBJ2-5; a weak D match, TRBD1 (6 bases). The V end was cut by 2 bases, the J end by 0 bases, with 10 bases between. The length of the CDR3 is 15 residues. Germline CDR1 and CDR2: SNHLY and FYNNEI.

The chain uses TRBV12-3 or TRBV12-4 and TRBJ2-5, with 7 bases fitting TRBD2. This CDR3 is 13 amino acids long. V was pared by 3 bases and J by 3 bases, with 1 base of the junction left unmatched. In DNA form, the CDR3 reads TGTGCCAGCAGTTTTGGGGGGGAAGAGACCCAGTACTTC. This encodes CASSFGGEETQYF.

DNA for the CDR3: TGCGCCAGCAGTCTAACTGGACTAGCGGGGACCTCCTACGAGCAGTACTTC. Its protein is CASSLTGLAGTSYEQYF. This chain links TRBV23-1 with TRBJ2-7; 12 nucleotides line up with TRBD2. TRBV23-1 is flagged as an ORF with uncertain function. V dropped 4 bases and J dropped 0; count of bases not matched to a gene: 7. This CDR3 region has 17 residues.

The chain recombines TRBV3-1 (or the pseudogene TRBV3-2) with TRBJ1-1; D gene ambiguous. V was pared by 4 bases and J by 9 bases, with 9 bases between. Germline values: CDR1 LGHDT, CDR2 YNNKEL (reference sequence). CDR3 size: 11 residues. CDR3 in amino acids: CASSLREKAFF. In nucleotides, the CDR3 is TGTGCCAGCAGCCTCCGGGAGAAAGCTTTCTTT.